Shown below are 22 T cell receptor beta chains from a single sample sequenced in a study of cytomegalovirus exposure and HLA in healthy donors. 13 Jbeta primers and 60 Vbeta primers were used for the PCR. Clones were read by immunoSEQ multiplex PCR, and TCRdb kept only the in-frame ones, dropping some. The data contain roughly 170,000 clones, roughly 80% of them singletons. The sample comprised PBMCs. These receptors all come from a female donor in good health and CMV-seronegative.

This rearrangement joins TRBV28 to TRBJ2-6; D remains unclear. The CDR3 covers 15 residues. With 6 bases removed from V and 4 bases from J, the gap between germline ends came to 13 bases. CDR1 is MDHEN and CDR2 is SYDVKM in the germline V gene. The CDR3 here is CASSMGVAGANVLTF. In DNA, the CDR3 is TGTGCCAGCAGCATGGGCGTGGCAGGGGCCAACGTCCTGACTTTC.

The gene calls are TRBV6-5 and TRBJ1-1; tentatively, D is TRBD1 (6 bases). Trimming pared 2 bases from V and 2 bases from J, leaving 12 bases between. Germline CDR1 MNHEY, CDR2 SVGAGI. This CDR3 comprises 15 residues. DNA of the CDR3: TGTGCCAGCAGTTACGACAGGAACCTAAACACTGAAGCTTTCTTT. It specifies CASSYDRNLNTEAFF.

The genes are TRBV13 and TRBJ2-5; D is possibly TRBD2 (5 bases). This CDR3 spans 14 amino acids. V gave up 0 bases and J gave up 11 bases, with 16 bases separating them. Germline CDR1 and CDR2: PRHDT and FYEKMQ (reference sequence). The CDR3 nucleotides are TGTGCCAGCAGCTTAGGGCCGGGTGCTTCGGGGCAGTACTTC. It translates to CASSLGPGASGQYF.

The V call is TRBV2, the J call TRBJ2-2, with 8 bases identical to TRBD1. The junction had 3 bases not matched to a gene; V was cut back by 8 bases and J by 4 bases. The germline V gene encodes CDR1 SNHLY and CDR2 FYNNEI. CDR3 size: 13 residues. The CDR3 nucleotides are TGTGCCAGCCAGGGGGCGGGCACCGGGGAGCTGTTTTTT. Residues: CASQGAGTGELFF.

For this clone: Sequence at one end of the junction differs from germline and may be a read error. J is TRBJ2-6 and V is TRBV9; a possible D gene is TRBD1 (6 bases). Germline CDR1 and CDR2: SGDLS and YYNGEE. The CDR3 covers 15 residues. The CDR3 DNA sequence: TGTGCCAGCAGCGTATTAGGGGGAAACGGCAACGGCCTGACTTTC. Encoded protein: CASSVLGGNGNGLTF.

This clone was seen a handful of times. CDR3 nucleotide sequence: TGTGCCAGCAAAGGGACTAGCGGGACTCAAACCTACGAGCAGTACTTC. This codes for CASKGTSGTQTYEQYF. This chain links TRBV28 with TRBJ2-7; TRBD2 matches at 13 bases. The CDR3 covers 16 residues. The germline gives CDR1 MDHEN, CDR2 SYDVKM. V gave up 7 bases and J gave up 2 bases; unmatched junction bases: 8. Full variable domain (outside the CDR3, taken from reference TRBV28 and TRBJ2-7): DVKVTQSSRYLVKRTGEKVFLECVQDMDHENMFWYRQDPGLGLRLIYFSYDVKMKEKGDIPEGYSVSREKKERFSLILESASTNQTSMYLCASKGTSGTQTYEQYFGPGTRLTVT.

The rearrangement joins TRBV5-7 to TRBJ2-5; 11 bases are shared with TRBD2. TRBV5-7 is an ORF, with its function uncertain. The CDR3 is 17 residues long. With 1 base clipped from V and 2 bases from J, the junction kept 7 bases outside the gene matches. The CDR3 loop reads CASSLCLAGGPQETQYF. The CDR3 DNA sequence: TGTGCCAGCAGCTTGTGCCTAGCGGGGGGTCCTCAAGAGACCCAGTACTTC.

The chain joins TRBV7-2 to TRBJ1-5, with a possible D match to TRBD1 (5 bases). Germline values: CDR1 SGHTA, CDR2 FQGNSA. Between the trimmed V and J ends, which lost 5 bases and 5 bases, there was a span of 16 bases. This CDR3 has 15 amino acids. CDR3 in DNA: TGTGCCAGCAGCCCGAGGGGAGGGCTGGATCAGCCCCAGCATTTT. Its translation is CASSPRGGLDQPQHF.

The rearrangement links TRBV7-9 to TRBJ1-4, with 10 bases aligning to TRBD1. This CDR3 spans 14 amino acids. J gave up 6 bases and V 5 bases, and 3 bases lay outside the gene matches. CDR1 and CDR2 from the germline V gene are SEHNR and FQNEAQ (reference sequence). For the CDR3, the DNA is TGTGCCAGCAGCACTGGGACAGGGGATGAAAAACTGTTTTTT. It codes for CASSTGTGDEKLFF.

The rearrangement links TRBV19 to TRBJ1-2, with D uncertain. Germline-derived CDR1 and CDR2 are LNHDA and SQIVND (reference sequence). This CDR3 comprises 14 residues. Trimming cost V 4 bases and J 7 bases, with 16 bases left between them. CDR3 residues: CASSNPRGTSGYTF. The CDR3 bases are TGTGCCAGTAGTAACCCACGGGGAACGAGTGGCTACACCTTC.

In DNA form, the CDR3 reads TGTGCCAGCAGCCCCGGGACTAGCGGGAGGGCGGGGGAGACCCAGTACTTC. Amino acids: CASSPGTSGRAGETQYF. This sequence joins TRBV7-2 and TRBJ2-5; 16 nucleotides match TRBD2. V gave up 5 bases and J gave up 5 bases; unmatched junction bases: 8. Germline V gives CDR1 SGHTA, CDR2 FQGNSA. This CDR3 is built from 17 residues.

The chain combines TRBV5-4 with TRBJ2-7; 11 nucleotides match TRBD2. Germline V CDR1 and CDR2: SGHNT, YYREEE (reference sequence). J gave up 2 bases and V 3 bases, and 7 bases lay outside the gene matches. This CDR3 is 16 amino acids long. The CDR3 DNA reads as TGTGCCAGCAGCTCCGTAGGGACTAGCGGCCCCTACGAGCAGTACTTC. Residues: CASSSVGTSGPYEQYF.

The V gene is TRBV6-5, the J gene TRBJ2-7; D call uncertain. Germline V gives CDR1 MNHEY, CDR2 SVGAGI. The CDR3 has 13 amino acids. The ends were cut back, 11 bases at V and 0 bases at J, with 14 bases in the middle. CDR3 nucleotide sequence: TGTGCCGCTCGGTCGTTGCGCTCCTACGAGCAGTACTTC. Its protein is CAARSLRSYEQYF.

V is TRBV4-3 and J is TRBJ2-5; D unclear. The CDR3 is 14 residues long. Germline CDR1 is LGHNA and CDR2 is YSLEER. Trimming took 4 bases from V and 2 from J, leaving 11 bases between them. CDR3 sequence (DNA): TGCGCCAGCAGCCTACAAACGTATCAAGAGACCCAGTACTTC. Residues: CASSLQTYQETQYF.

This clone was found once. The V and J genes are TRBV19 and TRBJ1-1; tentatively, D is TRBD1 (6 bases). The germline CDR1 and CDR2 sequences are LNHDA and SQIVND (reference sequence). The CDR3 has 14 amino acids. The ends were cut back, 7 bases at V and 1 base at J, with 13 bases in the middle. The CDR3 DNA follows: TGTGCCAGTACCTCTGGGGGCCCGAACACTGAAGCTTTCTTT. Protein sequence: CASTSGGPNTEAFF.

In its sample, this clone was seen a few times. V usage is TRBV19 and J usage is TRBJ2-1, with D perhaps matching TRBD2 (6 bases). This CDR3 has 15 amino acids. The V end lost 5 bases, the J end lost 2 bases, and 13 bases lay between the germline ends. Per the germline V gene, CDR1 is LNHDA and CDR2 is SQIVND (reference sequence). The CDR3 is CASSSPGVPYNEQFF. The CDR3 DNA reads TGTGCCAGTAGTTCCCCGGGAGTCCCCTACAATGAGCAGTTCTTC.

This clone came up a few times. The rearrangement joins TRBV6-5 to TRBJ2-7; no firm D call. Trimming pared 6 bases from V and 6 bases from J, leaving 12 bases between. The germline CDR1 and CDR2 sequences are MNHEY and SVGAGI. This CDR3 is built from 12 residues. CDR3 sequence: CASSSPGREQYF. Here the CDR3 DNA reads TGTGCCAGCAGCTCCCCCGGTCGCGAGCAGTACTTC.

The genes are TRBV7-2 and TRBJ2-5, with 7 positions matching TRBD2. The V and J ends lost 5 bases and 1 base, in that order; junction bases with no gene match: 4. The CDR3 contains 14 residues. Germline V CDR1 and CDR2: SGHTA, FQGNSA. The CDR3 coding sequence is TGTGCCAGCAGCCGAGCGGGGCTCCAAGAGACCCAGTACTTC. Translation gives CASSRAGLQETQYF.

This chain connects TRBV6-5 to TRBJ2-5, with 12 positions matching TRBD1. V was clipped by 4 bases and J by 4 bases; unmatched bases: 4. Germline CDR1 is MNHEY and CDR2 is SVGAGI. The CDR3 sequence is 15 residues long. The DNA for the CDR3 is TGTGCCAGCAGTTGGGGGACAGGGGGCGGAGAGACCCAGTACTTC. Translation: CASSWGTGGGETQYF.

The rearrangement joins TRBV5-4 to TRBJ2-1, with TRBD2 matching 8 bases. The germline V gene has CDR1 SGHNT and CDR2 YYREEE (reference sequence). V shed 2 bases, J shed 10 bases, and the junction held 11 bases outside the gene matches. This CDR3 comprises 15 residues. The CDR3 DNA is TGTGCCAGCAGCTTCATGGGCGGGAGGCGGGCCGAGCAGTTCTTC. Translating it yields CASSFMGGRRAEQFF. The full variable domain, in which reference TRBV5-4 and TRBJ2-1 provide the parts outside the CDR3, is ETGVTQSPTHLIKTRGQQVTLRCSSQSGHNTVSWYQQALGQGPQFIFQYYREEENGRGNFPPRFSGLQFPNYSSELNVNALELDDSALYLCASSFMGGRRAEQFFGPGTRLTVL.

This chain uses TRBV19 with TRBJ2-7; D not resolved. Trimming left V 3 bases short and J 3 bases short, with 15 bases between. CDR3 length: 15 amino acids. CDR1 is LNHDA, CDR2 SQIVND, per germline (reference sequence). CDR3 nucleotide sequence: TGTGCCAGTAGTATGAGTGCCGCTCCCAACTACGAGCAGTACTTC. Translation gives CASSMSAAPNYEQYF.

CDR3 sequence (DNA): TGTGCCACCCCGACCGACCGGGGTGAGCAGTTCTTC. Translated: CATPTDRGEQFF. The chain links TRBV2 to TRBJ2-1, with D perhaps matching TRBD2 (5 bases). The CDR3 runs 12 residues. Germline V gene sequence: CDR1 SNHLY, CDR2 FYNNEI. V dropped 10 bases and J dropped 9 bases, with 16 bases sitting between them.